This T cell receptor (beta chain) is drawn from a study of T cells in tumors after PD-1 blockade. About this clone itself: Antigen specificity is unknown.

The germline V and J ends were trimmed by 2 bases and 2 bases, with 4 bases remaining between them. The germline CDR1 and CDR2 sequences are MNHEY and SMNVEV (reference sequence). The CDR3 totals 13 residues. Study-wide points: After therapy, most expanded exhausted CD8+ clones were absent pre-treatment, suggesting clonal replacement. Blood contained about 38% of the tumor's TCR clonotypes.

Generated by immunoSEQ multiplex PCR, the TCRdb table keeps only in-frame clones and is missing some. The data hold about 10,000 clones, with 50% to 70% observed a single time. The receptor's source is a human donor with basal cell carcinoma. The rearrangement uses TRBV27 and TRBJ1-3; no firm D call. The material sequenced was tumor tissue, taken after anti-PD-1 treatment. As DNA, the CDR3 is TGTGCCAGCAGTTTAGGGCCTGGAAACACCATATATTTT. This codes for CASSLGPGNTIYF.